One sample yielded the 28 T cell receptor beta chains listed below, sequenced in a study of blood T cell repertoires in COVID-19. TCRdb's table, derived via immunoSEQ multiplex PCR, lists solely in-frame clones and lacks some. The sample lists over 75,000 clones, 84% seen once, with 20% to 25% in the top ten. Sample: peripheral blood. All receptors derive from a woman aged 50 to 60 with acute or convalescent COVID-19.

Only one count was recorded for this clone. This chain links TRBV10-3 with TRBJ1-3, with D unclear. The CDR3 contains 13 residues. V dropped 7 bases and J dropped 4 bases, with 11 bases sitting between them. CDR1 ENHRY and CDR2 SYGVKD come from the germline V gene. CDR3 protein: CAIIPNSGNTIYF. The DNA of the CDR3 is TGTGCCATCATACCGAACAGCGGAAACACCATATATTTT.

The V and J genes are TRBV19 and TRBJ1-2; D uncertain. Germline V gene data show CDR1 as LNHDA and CDR2 as SQIVND (reference sequence). The V and J ends lost 3 bases and 8 bases respectively, with 10 bases between them. There are 12 residues in the CDR3. CDR3 DNA sequence: TGTGCCAGTAGTATTAAACGCGGCGGCTACACCTTC. It codes for CASSIKRGGYTF.

The CDR3 protein is CASSLRDRTNEQFF. The CDR3 nucleotides read TGTGCCAGCAGCCTCAGGGACAGAACCAATGAGCAGTTCTTC. The genes are TRBV7-6 and TRBJ2-1; 7 nucleotides line up with TRBD1. V lost 5 bases to trimming and J lost 6 bases; unmatched junction nucleotides: 7. The CDR3 contains 14 residues. CDR1 is SGHVS, CDR2 FNYEAQ, per germline.

This rearrangement joins TRBV6-5 to TRBJ1-1, with 7 bases that match TRBD1. The V gene's germline CDR1 is MNHEY and CDR2 SVGAGI. The CDR3 is 14 amino acids. The V and J ends lost 5 bases and 3 bases, in that order; junction bases with no gene match: 6. The CDR3 DNA reads TGTGCCAGCAGTCGACAGGGAGGAGACACTGAAGCTTTCTTT. This codes for CASSRQGGDTEAFF.

This clone was recorded once. The chain joins TRBV13 to TRBJ1-1; 7 positions agree with TRBD1. There are 16 residues in the CDR3. With 7 bases clipped from V and 0 bases from J, the junction kept 11 bases outside the gene matches. Germline V gene data show CDR1 as PRHDT and CDR2 as FYEKMQ (reference sequence). The DNA for the CDR3 is TGTGCCAGCACCCCCTCATTGACAGGGATGAACACTGAAGCTTTCTTT. Translating gives CASTPSLTGMNTEAFF.

As DNA, the CDR3 is TGTGCCAGCAGCGGGCGGGACTTCCAAGAGACCCAGTACTTC. This encodes CASSGRDFQETQYF. V gene TRBV9 combines with J gene TRBJ2-5; possible D gene TRBD2, 6 bases. The CDR3 is 14 amino acids. V lost 3 bases and J lost 1, with 10 bases in between. The germline V gene encodes CDR1 SGDLS and CDR2 YYNGEE.

The chain employs TRBV6-2 or TRBV6-3 and TRBJ1-2, with no clear D. CDR3 length: 13 amino acids. Germline lookup yields CDR1 MNHEY and CDR2 SVGEGT. V dropped 5 bases and J dropped 2 bases, with 9 bases sitting between them. This CDR3 is CASSLRKNYGYTF. The CDR3 DNA is TGTGCCAGCAGTCTCAGGAAGAACTATGGCTACACCTTC.

The V and J genes are TRBV30 and TRBJ2-7; no definite D call. Looked up from germline, CDR1 is GTSNPN and CDR2 is SVGIG (reference sequence). V was clipped by 2 bases and J by 3 bases, with 11 bases between them. This CDR3 has 13 amino acids. The CDR3 sequence: CAWSLALLYEQYF. DNA of the CDR3: TGTGCCTGGAGTTTGGCTCTGCTCTACGAGCAGTACTTC.

This chain joins TRBV3-1 (or the pseudogene TRBV3-2) and TRBJ2-7, with a possible D match to TRBD2 (5 bases). The CDR3 covers 12 residues. V lost 3 bases to trimming and J lost 4 bases, with 7 bases between them. From germline, CDR1 is LGHDT and CDR2 YNNKEL (reference sequence). CDR3 DNA: TGTGCCAGCAGCCAGGAGGTATACGAGCAGTACTTC. This encodes CASSQEVYEQYF.

The V call is TRBV30, the J call TRBJ1-2; the D is unclear. The germline V gene encodes CDR1 GTSNPN and CDR2 SVGIG (reference sequence). This CDR3 comprises 14 residues. Deletions cut 5 bases from V and 0 bases from J, with 13 bases between. CDR3 amino acids: CAWGNVRANYGYTF. The DNA for the CDR3 is TGTGCCTGGGGGAATGTAAGAGCTAACTATGGCTACACCTTC.

This chain joins TRBV12-3 or TRBV12-4 and TRBJ2-2, with D possibly matching TRBD1 (5 bases). Trimming took 6 bases from V and 5 from J, leaving 10 bases between them. The CDR3 runs 13 residues. The CDR3 DNA reads TGTGCCAGCAGCCCCCAGGGTACCGGGGAGCTGTTTTTT. This translates into CASSPQGTGELFF.

V usage is TRBV5-4 and J usage is TRBJ1-3, with a possible D match to TRBD1 (6 bases). The germline gives CDR1 SGHNT, CDR2 YYREEE (reference sequence). V shed 3 bases and J shed 5 bases, with 9 bases lying between them. There are 13 residues in the CDR3. CDR3: CASSSQGRNTIYF. The CDR3 DNA follows: TGTGCCAGCAGCTCTCAGGGGCGAAACACCATATATTTT.

The chain carries TRBV28 and TRBJ1-2, with a possible D match to TRBD1 (6 bases). Trimming stripped 7 bases from V and 5 bases from J, with 26 bases between. CDR1 is MDHEN and CDR2 is SYDVKM in the germline V gene. This CDR3 is built from 17 residues. As DNA, the CDR3 is TGTGCCAGCACCCAAGGGTCGCAGGGAGTGAGGGGGTATGGCTACACCTTC. Its translation: CASTQGSQGVRGYGYTF.

Of note for this clone: This sample includes further DNA sequences coding for the same CDR3. The rearrangement links TRBV21-1 to TRBJ2-7; whether TRBD1, the table's D call, matches the DNA was not checked. TRBV21-1 is reported as a pseudogene. CDR3 size: 18 residues. CDR3 amino acids: CASSENRGWDREMYEQYF. CDR3 bases: TGTGCCAGCAGCGAAAATCGGGGATGGGACAGGGAGATGTACGAGCAGTACTTT.

V usage is TRBV29-1 and J usage is TRBJ2-7, with 7 positions matching TRBD1. Trimming removed 6 bases from V and 4 bases from J; junction bases left unmatched: 9. The germline V gene encodes CDR1 SQVTM and CDR2 ANQGSEA. The CDR3 runs 13 residues. CDR3 in amino acids: CSVSTGPMYEQYF. CDR3 sequence (DNA): TGCAGCGTATCGACAGGGCCTATGTACGAGCAGTACTTC.

The rearrangement joins TRBV20-1 to TRBJ2-2; possible D gene TRBD2, 6 bases. The CDR3 consists of 11 residues. V lost 6 bases to trimming and J lost 6 bases, with 8 bases between them. Germline assignment: CDR1 DFQATT and CDR2 SNEGSKA (reference sequence). CDR3 coding DNA: TGCAGTGCCCCGGGAGCCGGGGAGCTGTTTTTT. Its translation: CSAPGAGELFF.

The chain combines TRBV6-6 with TRBJ2-1, with D possibly being TRBD2 (6 bases). Trimming took 5 bases from V and 5 from J, leaving 16 bases between them. CDR1 is MNHNY and CDR2 is SVGAGI in the germline V gene (reference sequence). The CDR3 covers 15 residues. CDR3 nucleotides: TGTGCCAGCAGTAGACTAGACCCTCGGGACAATGAGCAGTTCTTC. Translating gives CASSRLDPRDNEQFF.

DNA of the CDR3: TGTGCCAGTAGTTTAGCACAGGGTAGGGGTGGCTACACCTTC. It is translated as CASSLAQGRGGYTF. The chain recombines TRBV19 with TRBJ1-2, with D maybe TRBD1 (6 bases). The CDR3 loop spans 14 amino acids. Germline CDR1 is LNHDA and CDR2 is SQIVND (reference sequence). V was shortened by 5 bases and J by 7 bases, with 17 bases between the two germline ends.

This CDR3 reads CASSLATSGRNEQFF. In DNA, the CDR3 is TGCGCCAGCAGCTTGGCGACTAGCGGGAGGAATGAGCAGTTCTTC. The chain combines TRBV5-1 with TRBJ2-1; 13 bases are a match to TRBD2. V was pared by 0 bases and J by 7 bases, with 1 base of the junction left unmatched. CDR1 is SGHRS, CDR2 YFSETQ, per germline. The CDR3 has 15 residues. Drawing the rest from reference TRBV5-1 and TRBJ2-1, the complete variable domain is KAGVTQTPRYLIKTRGQQVTLSCSPISGHRSVSWYQQTPGQGLQFLFEYFSETQRNKGNFPGRFSGRQFSNSRSEMNVSTLELGDSALYLCASSLATSGRNEQFFGPGTRLTVL.

This rearrangement joins TRBV27 to TRBJ1-5; 7 nucleotides line up with TRBD1. The CDR3 is 13 residues long. The junction had 1 base not matched to a gene; V was cut back by 4 bases and J by 4 bases. Germline V gives CDR1 MNHEY, CDR2 SMNVEV (reference sequence). The CDR3 here is CASSWTGNQPQHF. For the CDR3, the DNA is TGTGCCAGCAGTTGGACAGGAAATCAGCCCCAGCATTTT.

The chain recombines TRBV19 with TRBJ1-5, with D possibly being TRBD1 (5 bases). The germline gives CDR1 LNHDA, CDR2 SQIVND (reference sequence). The CDR3 runs to 16 residues. Trimming pared 1 base from V and 1 base from J, leaving 11 bases between. The CDR3 loop is CASSIGQGRSNQPQHF. The CDR3 region has the DNA TGTGCCAGTAGTATAGGGCAGGGAAGGAGCAATCAGCCCCAGCATTTT.

V gene TRBV7-2 combines with J gene TRBJ2-6; a weak D match, TRBD2 (5 bases). Germline V gene data show CDR1 as SGHTA and CDR2 as FQGNSA. Trimming stripped 1 base from V and 4 bases from J, with 14 bases between. The CDR3 extends over 17 amino acids. The CDR3 DNA reads TGTGCCAGCAGCTTAGGGTCTAGCCCGGTCGGGGCCAACGTCCTGACTTTC. This gives the protein CASSLGSSPVGANVLTF.

The gene calls are TRBV4-2 and TRBJ2-7; D is ambiguous. The length of the CDR3 is 14 residues. The V and J ends lost 0 bases and 3 bases respectively, with 9 bases between them. Germline V gene lookup returns CDR1 LGHNA and CDR2 YNFKEQ. In DNA, the CDR3 is TGTGCCAGCAGCCAAGATGCGAATCTCTACGAGCAGTACTTC. This gives the protein CASSQDANLYEQYF.

The rearrangement links TRBV6-2 or TRBV6-3 to TRBJ2-7, with D unclear. Per the germline V gene, CDR1 is MNHEY and CDR2 is SVGEGT. Trimming stripped 7 bases from V and 7 bases from J, with 8 bases between. CDR3 size: 10 residues. CDR3 loop: CASNYKEQYF. In nucleotides, the CDR3 is TGTGCCAGCAATTATAAAGAGCAGTACTTC.

This chain joins TRBV24-1 and TRBJ2-1, with 8 bases matching TRBD1. Germline V gene data show CDR1 as KGHDR and CDR2 as SFDVKD. The CDR3 extends over 15 amino acids. With 7 bases clipped from V and 3 bases from J, the junction kept 7 bases outside the gene matches. The CDR3 region has the DNA TGTGCCACCAGGCTGACGGACAGGGACTACAATGAGCAGTTCTTC. As protein: CATRLTDRDYNEQFF.

Here the CDR3 reads CASSFAGALDSNQPQHF. CDR3 bases: TGTGCCAGCAGCTTCGCGGGGGCGTTGGATAGCAATCAGCCCCAGCATTTT. The chain joins TRBV7-6 to TRBJ1-5; D is possibly TRBD1 (6 bases). V lost 3 bases and J lost 0, with 15 bases in between. Germline loops: CDR1 SGHVS, CDR2 FNYEAQ. The CDR3 sequence is 17 residues long.

The chain has TRBV29-1 and TRBJ1-1; weak D call: TRBD1 (5 bases). Germline-derived CDR1 and CDR2 are SQVTM and ANQGSEA. The CDR3 is made up of 16 amino acids. Trimming pared 0 bases from V and 0 bases from J, leaving 14 bases between. CDR3 region: CSVEDLGSTVNTEAFF. The DNA for the CDR3 is TGCAGCGTTGAAGATCTAGGGTCGACAGTGAACACTGAAGCTTTCTTT.

This clone was detected once. The genes are TRBV28 and TRBJ2-1; 10 nucleotides align to TRBD2. J gave up 9 bases and V 5 bases, and 4 bases lay outside the gene matches. The CDR3 totals 13 residues. The V gene's germline CDR1 is MDHEN and CDR2 SYDVKM. CDR3 residues: CASSSGGAGEQFF. In DNA form, the CDR3 reads TGTGCCAGCAGTAGCGGGGGGGCAGGTGAGCAGTTCTTC. The variable domain in full, with the rest retrieved from reference TRBV28 and TRBJ2-1, is DVKVTQSSRYLVKRTGEKVFLECVQDMDHENMFWYRQDPGLGLRLIYFSYDVKMKEKGDIPEGYSVSREKKERFSLILESASTNQTSMYLCASSSGGAGEQFFGPGTRLTVL.